The clone carrying this T cell receptor beta chain was counted ten times or more. Germline CDR1 reads DFQATT; CDR2 reads SNEGSKA (reference sequence). This CDR3 has 12 residues. Trimming cost V 4 bases and J 3 bases, with 10 bases left between them. This sample stems from a study of low-dose radiotherapy and immunotherapy resistance in tumors. Specified time point: before trial treatment. The therapy administered to donors comprised nivolumab, ipilimumab, aspirin, low-dose cyclophosphamide and low-dose radiotherapy. Both TCRalpha and TCRbeta chains were reverse transcribed with V-gene-specific primers. Using a constant-region primer together with a V-primer adapter, TCRs were subjected to 20 PCR cycles of amplification. A single record per CDR3 protein comes from TCRdb applying MiXCR to the reads. The data show tens of thousands of distinct CDR3 sequences, with 9.4% seen just once and approximately 0.98% held by the top ten.

The sample was PBMCs, taken before treatment. This TCR was sampled from a male donor with prostate cancer. The chain links TRBV20-1 to TRBJ2-7; tentative D call: TRBD1 (6 bases). Here the CDR3 DNA reads TGCAGTGCTACCAAGACAGGCTACGAGCAGTACTTC. Its translation: CSATKTGYEQYF.